These 11 T cell receptor beta chains were sequenced from one sample in a study of blood T cell repertoires in COVID-19. Assay: immunoSEQ multiplex PCR; the TCRdb copy retains only in-frame clones and omits some. The sample includes around 7,000 clones, 75% to 90% of them seen just once. Sequencing used peripheral blood. These receptors were collected from a human donor in a cohort sampled during active COVID-19.

The rearrangement links TRBV7-9 to TRBJ2-3, with 7 bases matching TRBD2. Trimming cost V 6 bases and J 4 bases; bases outside gene matches: 7. The CDR3 is made up of 14 amino acids. Germline values: CDR1 SEHNR, CDR2 FQNEAQ (reference sequence). CDR3 nucleotides: TGTGCCAGCAGGCGGGGGTTGGTCCCAGATACGCAGTATTTT. Protein: CASRRGLVPDTQYF.

This chain links TRBV10-2 with TRBJ1-3, with D hard to call. Germline CDR1 and CDR2: WSHSY and SAAADI. This CDR3 spans 19 amino acids. Trimming pared 1 base from V and 0 bases from J, leaving 19 bases between. The CDR3 DNA is TGCGCCAGCAGTGAGTGGCAGCTACTAGGAACTATCTCTGGAAACACCATATATTTT. Its translation: CASSEWQLLGTISGNTIYF.

The V gene is TRBV21-1, the J gene TRBJ2-5; the table gives TRBD2 as D, unverified against the DNA. TRBV21-1 is given as a pseudogene. The CDR3 has 16 residues. The CDR3 loop reads CASSKIKQEGQETQYF. The CDR3 DNA is TGTGCCAGCAGCAAAATAAAACAGGAGGGCCAAGAGACCCAGTACTTC.

The chain has TRBV5-1 and TRBJ2-7; a weak D match, TRBD2 (6 bases). CDR1 SGHRS and CDR2 YFSETQ come from the germline V gene. V was shortened by 4 bases and J by 4 bases, with 15 bases between the two germline ends. The CDR3 is 14 amino acids. CDR3 sequence (DNA): TGCGCCAGCAGCCCCGGGACTCCAAATTACGAGCAGTACTTC. It encodes CASSPGTPNYEQYF.

This clone was seen more than once but under ten times. The chain uses TRBV2 and TRBJ1-5; no reliable D call. CDR3 length: 14 residues. CDR1 SNHLY and CDR2 FYNNEI come from the germline V gene. V lost 4 bases, J lost 9 bases, and 16 bases lay in between. In nucleotides, the CDR3 is TGTGCCAGCAGTGGTGGGCGCGGGCACCGGCCCCAGCATTTT. It codes for CASSGGRGHRPQHF.

The count of this clone is one. The chain is built from TRBV5-1 and TRBJ2-1; D is uncertain. The CDR3 runs 14 residues. Between the trimmed V and J ends, which lost 4 bases and 6 bases, there was a span of 14 bases. CDR1 is SGHRS, CDR2 YFSETQ, per germline. The CDR3 reads CASSVSGLFNEQFF. The CDR3 DNA reads as TGCGCCAGCAGCGTATCCGGGTTGTTCAATGAGCAGTTCTTC.

This chain joins TRBV6-5 and TRBJ2-2; tentatively, D is TRBD2 (6 bases). The CDR3 loop spans 14 amino acids. Germline-derived CDR1 and CDR2 are MNHEY and SVGAGI. V was shortened by 8 bases and J by 2 bases, with 12 bases between the two germline ends. The CDR3 reads CASRGGANTGELFF. DNA of the CDR3: TGTGCCAGCCGAGGCGGGGCCAACACCGGGGAGCTGTTTTTT.

This sequence joins TRBV13 and TRBJ2-1; TRBD2 matches 8 bases. V shed 5 bases and J 0 bases; nucleotides not matched to a gene: 3. Germline CDR1 PRHDT, CDR2 FYEKMQ (reference sequence). The CDR3 consists of 15 residues. The CDR3 nucleotides are TGTGCCAGCAGCCGGGGGGGTCTCTCCTACAATGAGCAGTTCTTC. It encodes CASSRGGLSYNEQFF.

Here the CDR3 reads CASSPTGGGANVLTF. As DNA, the CDR3 is TGTGCCAGCAGTCCAACAGGGGGTGGGGCCAACGTCCTGACTTTC. The chain joins TRBV2 to TRBJ2-6; 8 bases agree with TRBD1. V gave up 5 bases and J gave up 3 bases; unmatched junction bases: 3. Germline V lookup: CDR1 SNHLY, CDR2 FYNNEI. The length of the CDR3 is 15 residues.

The CDR3 DNA follows: TGTGCCAGCAGTTTCGCAGGGGGAGATGAAGCTTTCTTT. As protein: CASSFAGGDEAFF. The chain joins TRBV12-3 or TRBV12-4 to TRBJ1-1, with 7 bases fitting TRBD1. V trimming: 3 bases; J trimming: 7 bases; junction bases outside the gene matches: 5. This CDR3 has 13 amino acids.

This clone was counted between two and nine times. The chain is built from TRBV4-1 and TRBJ1-2; 10 bases are shared with TRBD1. Germline V gene sequence: CDR1 MGHRA, CDR2 YSYEKL. V was pared by 4 bases and J by 2 bases, with 7 bases of the junction left unmatched. The CDR3 covers 16 residues. For the CDR3, the DNA is TGCGCCAGCAGCCTCACCGGGACAGGGGAAAACTATGGCTACACCTTC. This encodes CASSLTGTGENYGYTF.